These T cell receptor beta chains were read from a single sample in a study of blood T cell repertoires in COVID-19. Repertoires were generated with immunoSEQ multiplex PCR, while TCRdb's copy carries only in-frame clones and drops some. The sample lists approximately 93,000 clones, around 87% occurring once. Sequencing used peripheral blood. These receptors all stem from a human donor in a cohort sampled during active COVID-19. Both conserved end residues are part of each CDR3. The order of the fields is clone size, V gene, D gene, J gene, CDR3 protein, CDR3 DNA. D genes are given only for firm matches. Expanded clones get a size class; other rows say once, few or many, or leave the size out.

>NA|TRBV5-1|NA|TRBJ2-7
CASSLGDSHYEQYF
TGCGCCAGCAGCTTGGGAGACTCCCATTACGAGCAGTACTTC
>NA|TRBV14|TRBD1|TRBJ1-1
CASSQGGTGGWRNTEAFF
TGTGCCAGCAGCCAAGGGGGGACAGGGGGCTGGCGAAACACTGAAGCTTTCTTT
>NA|TRBV6-5|TRBD1|TRBJ2-7
CASSYGQGYWYEQYF
TGTGCCAGCAGTTATGGACAGGGTTATTGGTACGAGCAGTACTTC
>NA|TRBV4-1|NA|TRBJ2-7
CASSQQDLTGSYEQYF
TGCGCCAGCAGCCAACAAGATCTGACAGGCTCCTACGAGCAGTACTTC
>NA|TRBV5-1|TRBD1|TRBJ2-5
CASSPGTGGASRETQYF
TGCGCCAGCAGCCCCGGGACAGGGGGCGCCTCGCGAGAGACCCAGTACTTC
>NA|TRBV20-1|TRBD2|TRBJ2-3
CSASLTSGTDTQYF
TGCAGTGCGAGTTTGACTAGCGGTACAGATACGCAGTATTTT
>NA|TRBV3-1/TRBV3-2|TRBD2|TRBJ2-1
CASSQEGGSYNEQFF
TGTGCCAGCAGCCAAGAGGGAGGGTCCTACAATGAGCAGTTCTTC
>NA|TRBV2|TRBD1|TRBJ1-5
CASTRGDRGSTQHF
TGTGCCAGCACGCGGGGGGACAGGGGATCGACCCAGCATTTT
>NA|TRBV6-5|TRBD1|TRBJ2-3
CASLQGGDTQYF
TGTGCCAGCTTACAGGGGGGAGATACGCAGTATTTT
>NA|TRBV7-3|NA|TRBJ1-5
CASSPTTGQPQHF
TGTGCCAGCAGCCCCACCACGGGGCAGCCCCAGCATTTT
>NA|TRBV28|TRBD2|TRBJ2-1
CASSQRRGNNEQFF
TGTGCCAGCAGCCAGCGGCGGGGGAACAATGAGCAGTTCTTC
>NA|TRBV6-6|TRBD1|TRBJ1-2
CASNGQGRGYTF
TGTGCCAGCAATGGACAGGGTCGTGGCTACACCTTC
>NA|TRBV7-2|TRBD2|TRBJ2-3
CASSGDLAGRTDTQYF
TGTGCCAGCAGCGGGGACCTAGCGGGGCGGACAGATACGCAGTATTTT
>NA|TRBV4-2|TRBD2|TRBJ2-5
CASSRAGAKETQYF
TGTGCCAGCAGCCGAGCGGGAGCTAAAGAGACCCAGTACTTC
>NA|TRBV5-1|TRBD1|TRBJ2-7
CASSFGQGNEQYF
TGCGCCAGCAGCTTCGGACAGGGCAACGAGCAGTACTTC
>NA|TRBV6-5|NA|TRBJ1-2
CASSSLAAAGNYGYTF
TGTGCCAGCAGTTCGCTGGCCGCGGCAGGGAACTATGGCTACACCTTC
>NA|TRBV6-2/TRBV6-3|NA|TRBJ2-6
CASSPEGGYVGANVLTF
TGTGCCAGCAGCCCTGAGGGGGGGTACGTTGGGGCCAACGTCCTGACTTTC
>NA|TRBV7-8|NA|TRBJ2-7
CASSAAAYEQYF
TGTGCCAGCAGCGCTGCGGCCTACGAGCAGTACTTC
>NA|TRBV12-5|TRBD1|TRBJ1-4
CASGLTGTGAEKLFF
TGTGCTAGTGGTTTGACCGGGACAGGGGCAGAAAAACTGTTTTTT
>NA|TRBV14|NA|TRBJ1-1
CASSHAARGTEAFF
TGTGCCAGCAGCCATGCGGCCCGGGGCACTGAAGCTTTCTTT
>NA|TRBV11-2|NA|TRBJ2-7
CASSLQGYEQYF
TGTGCCAGCAGCTTGCAGGGCTACGAGCAGTACTTC
>NA|TRBV10-3|TRBD2|TRBJ2-2
CAISPLAGVSTGELFF
TGTGCCATCAGTCCTCTAGCGGGAGTATCCACCGGGGAGCTGTTTTTT
>NA|TRBV7-2|TRBD2|TRBJ2-3
CASSLGLAGGSQYF
TGTGCCAGCAGCTTGGGACTAGCGGGAGGGTCGCAGTATTTT
>once|TRBV7-8|NA|TRBJ2-1
CASSLRQGTGNEQFF
TGTGCCAGCAGCTTACGGCAGGGTACGGGCAATGAGCAGTTCTTC
>NA|TRBV28|NA|TRBJ2-1
CASSRTNWANEQFF
TGTGCCAGCAGTCGGACTAATTGGGCGAATGAGCAGTTCTTC
>NA|TRBV10-2|TRBD2|TRBJ2-2
CATSIYLAGVLTGELFF
TGCGCCACTAGCATCTATTTAGCGGGAGTGCTCACCGGGGAGCTGTTTTTT
>few|TRBV3-1/TRBV3-2|NA|TRBJ1-5
CASSQQGTQPQHF
TGTGCCAGCAGCCAACAGGGCACCCAGCCCCAGCATTTT
>NA|TRBV6-4|TRBD1|TRBJ1-2
CASSGTGGLGYTF
TGTGCCAGCAGCGGGACAGGGGGTCTTGGCTACACCTTC
>NA|TRBV29-1|NA|TRBJ2-2
CSVAGTGELFF
TGCAGCGTCGCCGGCACCGGGGAGCTGTTTTTT
>NA|TRBV28|NA|TRBJ2-3
CASSPHQRVRSTDTQYF
TGTGCCAGCAGTCCACATCAGCGGGTGCGAAGCACAGATACGCAGTATTTT
>NA|TRBV5-5|NA|TRBJ1-2
CASSLSRGPTGPGYTF
TGTGCCAGCAGCTTGAGCCGCGGTCCCACAGGGCCCGGCTACACCTTC
>NA|TRBV28|TRBD1|TRBJ2-7
CASSLGDRGREQYF
TGTGCCAGCAGTTTGGGGGACAGGGGTCGCGAGCAGTACTTC
>NA|TRBV28|NA|TRBJ1-5
CASSLTAGRQPQHF
TGTGCCAGCAGTTTAACGGCCGGGAGACAGCCCCAGCATTTT
>NA|TRBV6-5|TRBD1|TRBJ1-6
CATSPGGTSPLHF
TGTGCCACCAGCCCAGGGGGAACTTCACCCCTCCACTTT
>NA|TRBV6-1|NA|TRBJ2-7
CASSEGLSYEQYF
TGTGCCAGCAGTGAAGGGTTGAGCTACGAGCAGTACTTC
>few|TRBV5-5|NA|TRBJ1-5
CASSLDPDQPQHF
TGTGCCAGCAGCTTGGACCCGGATCAGCCCCAGCATTTT
>NA|TRBV25-1|TRBD1|TRBJ2-1
CASSGGGQYNEQFF
TGTGCCAGCAGTGGAGGGGGCCAATACAATGAGCAGTTCTTC
>NA|TRBV6-1|TRBD1|TRBJ2-2
CASSDRQGATGELFF
TGTGCCAGCAGTGATCGACAGGGTGCCACCGGGGAGCTGTTTTTT
>NA|TRBV19|TRBD2|TRBJ2-3
CASGEGGTDTQYF
TGTGCCAGTGGGGAGGGAGGGACCGATACGCAGTATTTT
>NA|TRBV7-6|NA|TRBJ2-5
CASSLIQQETQYF
TGTGCCAGCAGCTTAATCCAGCAAGAGACCCAGTACTTC
>NA|TRBV27|NA|TRBJ2-5
CASSLRSLPGETQYF
TGTGCCAGCAGTCTCCGCAGTCTTCCAGGAGAGACCCAGTACTTC
>NA|TRBV28|TRBD1|TRBJ2-7
CASTPRDRVYEQYF
TGTGCCAGCACCCCCCGGGACAGAGTCTACGAGCAGTACTTC
>NA|TRBV19|NA|TRBJ2-2
CATTTRGGTNTGELFF
TGTGCCACCACAACGAGGGGGGGAACGAACACCGGGGAGCTGTTTTTT
>NA|TRBV7-2|NA|TRBJ1-5
CASSRDWGSNQPQHF
TGTGCCAGCAGCAGGGACTGGGGTAGCAATCAGCCCCAGCATTTT
>once|TRBV6-2/TRBV6-3|NA|TRBJ2-7
CASSYQYPRDFSYEQYF
TGTGCCAGCAGTTACCAATACCCCCGGGACTTCTCCTACGAGCAGTACTTC